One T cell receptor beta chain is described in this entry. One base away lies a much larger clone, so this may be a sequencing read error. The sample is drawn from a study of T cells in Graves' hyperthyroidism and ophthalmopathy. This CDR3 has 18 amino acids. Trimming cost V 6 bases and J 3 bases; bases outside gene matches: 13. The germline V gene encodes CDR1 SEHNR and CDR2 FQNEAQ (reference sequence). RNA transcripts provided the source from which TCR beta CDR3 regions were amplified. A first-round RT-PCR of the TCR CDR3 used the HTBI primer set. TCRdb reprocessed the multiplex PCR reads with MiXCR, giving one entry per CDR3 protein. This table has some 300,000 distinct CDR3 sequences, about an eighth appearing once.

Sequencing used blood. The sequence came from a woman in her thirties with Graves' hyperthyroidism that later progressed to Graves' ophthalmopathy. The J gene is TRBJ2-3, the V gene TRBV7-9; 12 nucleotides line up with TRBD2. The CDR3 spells CASRRLAGVPGVTDTQYF. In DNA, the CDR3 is TGTGCCAGCAGGCGACTAGCGGGAGTGCCGGGTGTAACAGATACGCAGTATTTT.